The 4 T cell receptor beta chains below were found in one sample sequenced in a study of T cell repertoires in cytomegalovirus infection. TCRdb reprocessed the reads with MiXCR, giving one entry per CDR3 protein. The data show 200,000 to 300,000 distinct CDR3 sequences, over 8% seen once. Sequences were obtained from PBMCs. All receptors derive from a human donor in good health (CMV status not recorded). Some clones in this sample may be carry-over from other donors' samples.

This clonotype has a handful of counts. V is TRBV5-5 and J is TRBJ1-4; D may be TRBD1 (6 bases). Looked up from germline, CDR1 is SGHKS and CDR2 is YYEKEE (reference sequence). Trimming stripped 3 bases from V and 2 bases from J, with 11 bases between. The CDR3 has 15 amino acids. CDR3 bases: TGTGCCAGCAGCTCTACAGGGATGACTAATGAAAAACTGTTTTTT. It encodes CASSSTGMTNEKLFF.

This clonotype was seen a few times. The V call is TRBV10-3, the J call TRBJ2-7; the match to TRBD2 covers 7 bases. The J segment lost 4 bases and the V segment lost 2 bases, leaving 5 bases of the junction unmatched. The CDR3 runs to 14 residues. The germline V gene encodes CDR1 ENHRY and CDR2 SYGVKD. In DNA, the CDR3 is TGTGCCATCAGTGAGGGGGCGGGAGCATACGAGCAGTACTTC. Encoded protein: CAISEGAGAYEQYF.

The sample holds many counts of this clonotype. The rearrangement joins TRBV11-2 to TRBJ1-5; maybe TRBD1 (6 bases). Deletions cut 5 bases from V and 4 bases from J, with 9 bases between. CDR3 length equals 13 residues. The V gene's germline CDR1 is SGHAT and CDR2 FQNNGV. The CDR3 region has the DNA TGTGCCAGCAGCCATGGACAGAATCAGCCCCAGCATTTT. Encoded protein: CASSHGQNQPQHF.

This clonotype has at least ten counts. The chain is built from TRBV7-2 and TRBJ2-4, with 7 bases identical to TRBD2. CDR1 SGHTA and CDR2 FQGNSA come from the germline V gene. This CDR3 spans 15 amino acids. V dropped 5 bases and J dropped 5; count of bases not matched to a gene: 9. The CDR3 protein is CASSRAPGLQNIQYF. CDR3 in DNA: TGTGCCAGCAGCAGGGCCCCGGGACTACAAAACATTCAGTACTTC.